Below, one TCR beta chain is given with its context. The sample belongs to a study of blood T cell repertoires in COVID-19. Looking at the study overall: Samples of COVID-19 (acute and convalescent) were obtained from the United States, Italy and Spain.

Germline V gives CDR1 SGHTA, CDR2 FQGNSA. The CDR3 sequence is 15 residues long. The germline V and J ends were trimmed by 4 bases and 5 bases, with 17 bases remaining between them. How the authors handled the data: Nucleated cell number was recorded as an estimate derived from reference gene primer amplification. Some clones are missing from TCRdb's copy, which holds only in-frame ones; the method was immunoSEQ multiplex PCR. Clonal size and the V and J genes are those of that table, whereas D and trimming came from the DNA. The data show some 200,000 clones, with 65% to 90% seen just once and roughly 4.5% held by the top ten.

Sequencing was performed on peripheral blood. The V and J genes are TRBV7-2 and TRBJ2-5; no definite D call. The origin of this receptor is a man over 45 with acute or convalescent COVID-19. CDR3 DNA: TGTGCCAGCAGCTCACGTCTACCTAGTTTGGAGACCCAGTACTTC. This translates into CASSSRLPSLETQYF. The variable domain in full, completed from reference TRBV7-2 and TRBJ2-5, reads GAGVSQSPSNKVTEKGKDVELRCDPISGHTALYWYRQSLGQGLEFLIYFQGNSAPDKSGLPSDRFSAERTGGSVSTLTIQRTQQEDSAVYLCASSSRLPSLETQYFGPGTRLLVL.